The clone carrying this T cell receptor (beta chain) has only a few counts. The antigen remains undetermined. The primer mix had 60 Vbeta and 13 Jbeta primers. This table comes from immunoSEQ multiplex PCR, and its TCRdb copy is limited to in-frame clones, with some not included. The data hold about 110,000 clones, with roughly 78% observed a single time. Germline V CDR1 and CDR2: SEHNR, FQNEAQ (reference sequence). V was trimmed by 1 base and J by 0 bases, leaving 8 bases between them. The CDR3 runs 15 residues. This entry belongs to a study of cytomegalovirus exposure and HLA in healthy donors. Study findings and constraints: Other equally common chains were less clonally expanded than HLA-associated TCR beta chains, a later analysis showed. When analyzed later, the rates of TCR association showed variation by HLA locus, with DRB1 the most and HLA-C the fewest. Later genetic work tied a missense DCLRE1C variant to beta-chain V and J trimming. Reports state that TCR beta sequences accurately predicted most subjects' HLA-A and HLA-B alleles.

The J gene is TRBJ2-3, the V gene TRBV7-9; tentative D call: TRBD2 (6 bases). This clonotype was sampled from a woman aged 30 to 39 in good health and CMV-seronegative. The sequencing input was PBMCs. CDR3 in amino acids: CASSLGSGSTDTQYF. The DNA of the CDR3 is TGTGCCAGCAGCTTAGGTAGCGGAAGCACAGATACGCAGTATTTT.